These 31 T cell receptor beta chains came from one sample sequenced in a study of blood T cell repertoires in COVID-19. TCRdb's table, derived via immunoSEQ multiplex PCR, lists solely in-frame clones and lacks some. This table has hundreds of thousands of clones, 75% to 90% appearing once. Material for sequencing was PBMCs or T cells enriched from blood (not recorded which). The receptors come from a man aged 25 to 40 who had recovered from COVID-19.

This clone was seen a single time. CDR3 residues: CATSDETGLAVGETQYF. The CDR3 nucleotides are TGTGCCACCAGTGATGAAACAGGACTAGCGGTGGGAGAGACCCAGTACTTC. The J gene is TRBJ2-5, the V gene TRBV24-1; the match to TRBD2 covers 10 bases. The CDR3 runs 17 residues. V gave up 3 bases and J gave up 4 bases; unmatched junction bases: 10. Per the germline V gene, CDR1 is KGHDR and CDR2 is SFDVKD.

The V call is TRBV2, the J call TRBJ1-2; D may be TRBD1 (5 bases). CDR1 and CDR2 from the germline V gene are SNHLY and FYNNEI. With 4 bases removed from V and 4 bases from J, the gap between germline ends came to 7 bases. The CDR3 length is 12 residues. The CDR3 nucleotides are TGTGCCAGCAGTGTCGGGGGCTATGGCTACACCTTC. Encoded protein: CASSVGGYGYTF.

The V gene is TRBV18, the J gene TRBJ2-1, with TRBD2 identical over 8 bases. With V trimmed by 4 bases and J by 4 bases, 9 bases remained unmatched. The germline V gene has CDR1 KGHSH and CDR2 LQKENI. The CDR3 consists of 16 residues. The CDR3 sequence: CASSREPGLEYNEQFF. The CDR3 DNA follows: TGTGCCAGCTCACGAGAACCGGGACTAGAGTACAATGAGCAGTTCTTC. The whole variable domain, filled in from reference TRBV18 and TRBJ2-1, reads NAGVMQNPRHLVRRRGQEARLRCSPMKGHSHVYWYRQLPEEGLKFMVYLQKENIIDESGMPKERFSAEFPKEGPSILRIQQVVRGDSAAYFCASSREPGLEYNEQFFGPGTRLTVL.

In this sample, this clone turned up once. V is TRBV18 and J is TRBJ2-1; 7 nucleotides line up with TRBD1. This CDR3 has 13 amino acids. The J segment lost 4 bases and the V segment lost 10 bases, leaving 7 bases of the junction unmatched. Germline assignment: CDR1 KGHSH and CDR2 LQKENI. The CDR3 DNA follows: TGTGCCACCGGACCGACAGGGTACAATGAGCAGTTCTTC. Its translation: CATGPTGYNEQFF.

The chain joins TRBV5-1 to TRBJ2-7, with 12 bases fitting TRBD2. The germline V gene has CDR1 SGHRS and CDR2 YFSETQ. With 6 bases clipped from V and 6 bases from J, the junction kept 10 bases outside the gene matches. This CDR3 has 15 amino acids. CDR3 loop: CASTRTSGILSEQYF. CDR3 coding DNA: TGCGCCAGCACCCGGACTAGCGGGATCCTCTCCGAGCAGTACTTC.

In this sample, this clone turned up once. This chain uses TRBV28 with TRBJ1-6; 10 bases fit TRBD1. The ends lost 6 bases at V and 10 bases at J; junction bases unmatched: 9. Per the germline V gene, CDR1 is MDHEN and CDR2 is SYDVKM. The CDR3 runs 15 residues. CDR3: CASSLPTGGGSPLHF. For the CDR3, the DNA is TGTGCCAGCAGCCTACCGACAGGGGGCGGATCACCCCTCCACTTT.

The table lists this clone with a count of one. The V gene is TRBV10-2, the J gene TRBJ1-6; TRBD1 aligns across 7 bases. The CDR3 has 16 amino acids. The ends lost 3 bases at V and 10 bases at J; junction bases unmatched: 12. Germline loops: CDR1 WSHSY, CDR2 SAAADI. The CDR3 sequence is CASSDEGRGFGSPLHF. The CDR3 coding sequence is TGCGCCAGCAGTGACGAGGGCAGGGGGTTTGGGTCACCCCTCCACTTT.

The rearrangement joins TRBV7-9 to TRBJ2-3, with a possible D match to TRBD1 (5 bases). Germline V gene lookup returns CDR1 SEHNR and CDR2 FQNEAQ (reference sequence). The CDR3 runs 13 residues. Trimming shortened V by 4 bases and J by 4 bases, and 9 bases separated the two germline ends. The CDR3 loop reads CASSYPGPDTQYF. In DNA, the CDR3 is TGTGCCAGCAGCTACCCAGGGCCAGATACGCAGTATTTT.

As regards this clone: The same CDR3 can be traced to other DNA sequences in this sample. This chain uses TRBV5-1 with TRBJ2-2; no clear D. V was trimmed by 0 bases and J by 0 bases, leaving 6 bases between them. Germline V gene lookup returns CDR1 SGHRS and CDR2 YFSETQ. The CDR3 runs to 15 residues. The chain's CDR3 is CASSLGGTNTGELFF. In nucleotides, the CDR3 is TGCGCCAGCAGCTTGGGCGGAACGAACACCGGGGAGCTGTTTTTT.

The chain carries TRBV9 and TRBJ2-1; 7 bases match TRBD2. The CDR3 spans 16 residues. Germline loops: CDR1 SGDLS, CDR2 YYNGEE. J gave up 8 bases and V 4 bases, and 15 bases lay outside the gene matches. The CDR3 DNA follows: TGTGCCAGCAGCCTTCTTCCTGCAGCAGCGGGATATGAGCAGTTCTTC. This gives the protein CASSLLPAAAGYEQFF.

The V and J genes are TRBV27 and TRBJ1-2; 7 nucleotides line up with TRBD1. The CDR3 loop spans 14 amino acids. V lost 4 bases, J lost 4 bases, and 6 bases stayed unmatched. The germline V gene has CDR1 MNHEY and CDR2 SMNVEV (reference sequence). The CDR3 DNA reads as TGTGCCAGCAGTTCCAGACAGGGATCCTATGGCTACACCTTC. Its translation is CASSSRQGSYGYTF.

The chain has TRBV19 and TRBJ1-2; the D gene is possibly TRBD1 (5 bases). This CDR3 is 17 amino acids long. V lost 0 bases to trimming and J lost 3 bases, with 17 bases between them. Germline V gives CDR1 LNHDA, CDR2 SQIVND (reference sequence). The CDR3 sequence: CASSIERGGTGHYGYTF. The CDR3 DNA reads TGTGCCAGTAGTATAGAACGAGGTGGAACAGGCCACTATGGCTACACCTTC. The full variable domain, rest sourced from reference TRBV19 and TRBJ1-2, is DGGITQSPKYLFRKEGQNVTLSCEQNLNHDAMYWYRQDPGQGLRLIYYSQIVNDFQKGDIAEGYSVSREKKESFPLTVTSAQKNPTAFYLCASSIERGGTGHYGYTFGSGTRLTVV.

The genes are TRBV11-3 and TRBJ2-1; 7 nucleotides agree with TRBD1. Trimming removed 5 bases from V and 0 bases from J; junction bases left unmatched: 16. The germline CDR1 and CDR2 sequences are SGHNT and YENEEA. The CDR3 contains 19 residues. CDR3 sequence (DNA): TGTGCCAGCAGCAATAGGGACAGTCAAGACCGGAGCTCCTACAATGAGCAGTTCTTC. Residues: CASSNRDSQDRSSYNEQFF. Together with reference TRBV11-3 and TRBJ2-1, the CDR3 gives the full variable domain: EAGVVQSPRYKIIEKKQPVAFWCNPISGHNTLYWYLQNLGQGPELLIRYENEEAVDDSQLPKDRFSAERLKGVDSTLKIQPAELGDSAVYLCASSNRDSQDRSSYNEQFFGPGTRLTVL.

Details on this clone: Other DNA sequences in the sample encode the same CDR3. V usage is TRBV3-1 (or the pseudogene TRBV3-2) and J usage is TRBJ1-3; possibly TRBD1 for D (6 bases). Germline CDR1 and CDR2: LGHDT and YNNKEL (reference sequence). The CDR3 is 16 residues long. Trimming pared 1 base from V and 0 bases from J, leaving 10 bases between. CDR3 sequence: CASSQGRGSSGNTIYF. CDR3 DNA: TGTGCCAGCAGCCAAGGCAGGGGTAGCTCTGGAAACACCATATATTTT.

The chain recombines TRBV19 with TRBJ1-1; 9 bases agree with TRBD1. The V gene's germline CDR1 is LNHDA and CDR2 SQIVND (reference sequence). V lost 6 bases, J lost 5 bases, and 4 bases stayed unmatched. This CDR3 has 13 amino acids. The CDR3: CASSQTGGTEAFF. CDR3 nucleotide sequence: TGTGCCAGTAGCCAGACAGGGGGTACTGAAGCTTTCTTT.

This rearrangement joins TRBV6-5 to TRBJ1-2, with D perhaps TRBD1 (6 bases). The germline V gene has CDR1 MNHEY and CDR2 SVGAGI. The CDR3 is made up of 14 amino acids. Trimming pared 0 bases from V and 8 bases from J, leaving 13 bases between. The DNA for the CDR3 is TGTGCCAGCAGTTACTCAACAGGGCACGCCGGCTACACCTTC. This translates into CASSYSTGHAGYTF.

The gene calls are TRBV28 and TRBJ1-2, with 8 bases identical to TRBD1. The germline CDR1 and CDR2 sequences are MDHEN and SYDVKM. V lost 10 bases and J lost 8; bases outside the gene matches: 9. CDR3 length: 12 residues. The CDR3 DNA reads TGTGCCACCAGCGGACAGGGACTAGGCTACACCTTC. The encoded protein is CATSGQGLGYTF.

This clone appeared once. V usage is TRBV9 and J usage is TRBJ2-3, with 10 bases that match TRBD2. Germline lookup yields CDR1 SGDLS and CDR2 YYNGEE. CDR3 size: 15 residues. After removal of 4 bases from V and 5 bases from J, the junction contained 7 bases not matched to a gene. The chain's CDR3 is CASSYGLAVLDTQYF. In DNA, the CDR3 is TGTGCCAGCAGCTACGGACTAGCGGTTCTAGATACGCAGTATTTT.

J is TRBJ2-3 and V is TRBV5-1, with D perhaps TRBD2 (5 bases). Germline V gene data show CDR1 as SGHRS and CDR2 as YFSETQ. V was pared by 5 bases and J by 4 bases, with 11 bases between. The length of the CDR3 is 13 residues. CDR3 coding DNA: TGCGCCAGCAGTGGGAGTGTTCCAGATACGCAGTATTTT. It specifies CASSGSVPDTQYF.

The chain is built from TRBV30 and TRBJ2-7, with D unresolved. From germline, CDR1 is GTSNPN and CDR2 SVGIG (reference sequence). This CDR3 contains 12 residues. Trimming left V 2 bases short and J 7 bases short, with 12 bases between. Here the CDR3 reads CAWSLGPREQYF. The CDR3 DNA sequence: TGTGCCTGGAGTCTGGGCCCTCGTGAGCAGTACTTC.

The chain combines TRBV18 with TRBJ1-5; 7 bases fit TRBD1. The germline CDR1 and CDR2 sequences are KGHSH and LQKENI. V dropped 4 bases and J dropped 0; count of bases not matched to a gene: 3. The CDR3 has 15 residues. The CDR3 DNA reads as TGTGCCAGCTCACGGGACAGTCCTAGCAATCAGCCCCAGCATTTT. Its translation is CASSRDSPSNQPQHF.

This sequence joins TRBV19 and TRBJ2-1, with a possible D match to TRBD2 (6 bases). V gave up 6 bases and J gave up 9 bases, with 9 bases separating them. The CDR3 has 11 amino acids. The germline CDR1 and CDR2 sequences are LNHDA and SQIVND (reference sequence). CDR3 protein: CASRRLGEQFF. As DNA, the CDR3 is TGTGCCAGTAGGAGACTAGGTGAGCAGTTCTTC.

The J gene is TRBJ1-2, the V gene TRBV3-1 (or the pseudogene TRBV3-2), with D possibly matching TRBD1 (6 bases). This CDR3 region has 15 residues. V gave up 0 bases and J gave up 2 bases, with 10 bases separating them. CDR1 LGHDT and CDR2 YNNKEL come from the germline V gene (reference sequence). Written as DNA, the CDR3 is TGTGCCAGCAGCCAAGAGGGGGGGGCCAACTATGGCTACACCTTC. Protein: CASSQEGGANYGYTF.

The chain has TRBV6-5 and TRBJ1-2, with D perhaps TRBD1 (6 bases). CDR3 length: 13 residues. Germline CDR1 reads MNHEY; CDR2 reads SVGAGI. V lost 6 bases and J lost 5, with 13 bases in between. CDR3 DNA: TGTGCCAGCAGAAAGACAGGAACATATGGCTACACCTTC. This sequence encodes CASRKTGTYGYTF.

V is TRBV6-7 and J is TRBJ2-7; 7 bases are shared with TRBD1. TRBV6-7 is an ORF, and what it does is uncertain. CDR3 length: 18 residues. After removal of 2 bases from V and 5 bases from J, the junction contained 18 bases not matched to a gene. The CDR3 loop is CASSYEGRGGPGSHEQYF. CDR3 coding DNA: TGTGCCAGCAGTTACGAGGGGCGAGGGGGCCCAGGAAGCCACGAGCAGTACTTC.

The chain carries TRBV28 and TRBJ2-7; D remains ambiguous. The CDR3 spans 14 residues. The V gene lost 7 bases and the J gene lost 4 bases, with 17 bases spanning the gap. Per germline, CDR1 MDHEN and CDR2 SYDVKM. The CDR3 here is CASKNSSPLYEQYF. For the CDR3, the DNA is TGTGCCAGCAAAAACTCTTCCCCCCTATACGAGCAGTACTTC.

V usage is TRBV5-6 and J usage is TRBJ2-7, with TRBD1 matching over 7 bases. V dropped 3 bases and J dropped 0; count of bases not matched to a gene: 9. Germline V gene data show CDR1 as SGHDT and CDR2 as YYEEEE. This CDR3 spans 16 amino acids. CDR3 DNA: TGTGCCAGCAGCTCCCTCGGACAGGTGTCCTCCTACGAGCAGTACTTC. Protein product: CASSSLGQVSSYEQYF.

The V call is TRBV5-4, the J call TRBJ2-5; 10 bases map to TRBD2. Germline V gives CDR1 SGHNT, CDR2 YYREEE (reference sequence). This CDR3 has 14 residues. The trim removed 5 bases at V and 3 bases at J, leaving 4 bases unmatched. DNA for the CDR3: TGTGCCAGCAGATCTAGCGGGAGTGAAGAGACCCAGTACTTC. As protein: CASRSSGSEETQYF.

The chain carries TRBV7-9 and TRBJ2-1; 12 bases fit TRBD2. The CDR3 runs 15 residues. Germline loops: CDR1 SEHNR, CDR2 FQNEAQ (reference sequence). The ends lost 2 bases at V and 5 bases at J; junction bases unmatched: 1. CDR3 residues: CASSLRTSGDNEQFF. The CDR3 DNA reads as TGTGCCAGCAGCTTACGGACTAGCGGGGACAATGAGCAGTTCTTC.

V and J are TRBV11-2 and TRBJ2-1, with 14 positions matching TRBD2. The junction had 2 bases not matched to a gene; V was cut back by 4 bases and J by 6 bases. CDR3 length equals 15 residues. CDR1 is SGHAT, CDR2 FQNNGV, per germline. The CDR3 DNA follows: TGTGCCAGCAGCTCGGGACTAGCGGGAGTCAATGAGCAGTTCTTC. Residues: CASSSGLAGVNEQFF.

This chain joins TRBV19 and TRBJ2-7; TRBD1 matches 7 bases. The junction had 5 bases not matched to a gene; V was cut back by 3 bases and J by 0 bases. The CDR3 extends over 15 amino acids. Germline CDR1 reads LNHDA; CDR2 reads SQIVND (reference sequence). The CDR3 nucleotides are TGTGCCAGTAGTATTTCGGCAGGGGGCTCCTACGAGCAGTACTTC. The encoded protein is CASSISAGGSYEQYF.